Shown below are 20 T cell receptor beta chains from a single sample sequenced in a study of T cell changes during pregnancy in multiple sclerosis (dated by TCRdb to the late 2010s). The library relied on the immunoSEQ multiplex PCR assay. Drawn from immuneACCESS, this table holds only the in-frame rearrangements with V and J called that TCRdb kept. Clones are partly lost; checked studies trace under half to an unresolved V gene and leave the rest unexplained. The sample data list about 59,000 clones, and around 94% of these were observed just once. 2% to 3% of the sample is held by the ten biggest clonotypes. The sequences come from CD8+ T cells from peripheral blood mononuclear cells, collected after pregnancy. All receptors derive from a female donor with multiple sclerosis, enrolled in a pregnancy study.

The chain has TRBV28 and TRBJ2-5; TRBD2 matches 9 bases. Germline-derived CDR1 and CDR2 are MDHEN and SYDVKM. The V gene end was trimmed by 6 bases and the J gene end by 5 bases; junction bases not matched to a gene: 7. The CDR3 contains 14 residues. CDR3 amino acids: CASSLSGRRETQYF. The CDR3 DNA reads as TGTGCCAGCAGCCTTAGCGGGAGAAGGGAGACCCAGTACTTC.

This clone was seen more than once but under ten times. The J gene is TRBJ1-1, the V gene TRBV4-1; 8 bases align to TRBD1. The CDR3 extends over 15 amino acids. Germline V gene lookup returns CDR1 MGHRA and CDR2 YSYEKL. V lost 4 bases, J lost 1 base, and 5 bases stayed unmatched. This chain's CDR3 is CASSPGQVQNTEAFF. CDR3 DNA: TGCGCCAGCAGCCCGGGACAGGTCCAGAACACTGAAGCTTTCTTT.

CDR3 sequence reads: CASSFVRTYEQYF. The DNA of the CDR3 is TGTGCCAGCAGTTTTGTCAGAACCTACGAGCAGTACTTC. The chain recombines TRBV28 with TRBJ2-7; D ambiguous. The germline V gene encodes CDR1 MDHEN and CDR2 SYDVKM. V dropped 3 bases and J dropped 2 bases, with 8 bases sitting between them. The CDR3 totals 13 residues.

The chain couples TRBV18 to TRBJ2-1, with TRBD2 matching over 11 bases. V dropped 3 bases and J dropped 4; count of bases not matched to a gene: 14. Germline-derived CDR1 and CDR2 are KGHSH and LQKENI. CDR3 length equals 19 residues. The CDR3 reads CASSPRVLAGGHLYNEQFF. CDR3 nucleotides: TGTGCCAGCTCACCCAGAGTCCTAGCGGGAGGCCACCTTTACAATGAGCAGTTCTTC.

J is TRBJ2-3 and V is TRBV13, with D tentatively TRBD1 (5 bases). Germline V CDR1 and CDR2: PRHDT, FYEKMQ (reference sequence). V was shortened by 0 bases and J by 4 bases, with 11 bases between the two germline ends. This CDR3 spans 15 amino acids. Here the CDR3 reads CASSLGGRVPDTQYF. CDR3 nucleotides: TGTGCCAGCAGCTTAGGCGGCAGGGTCCCAGATACGCAGTATTTT.

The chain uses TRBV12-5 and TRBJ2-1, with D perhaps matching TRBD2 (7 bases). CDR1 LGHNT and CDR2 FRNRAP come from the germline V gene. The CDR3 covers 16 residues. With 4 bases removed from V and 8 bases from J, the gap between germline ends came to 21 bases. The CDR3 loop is CASGSPGGLDIDEQFF. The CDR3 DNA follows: TGTGCTAGTGGTTCACCCGGGGGGCTTGATATCGATGAGCAGTTCTTC. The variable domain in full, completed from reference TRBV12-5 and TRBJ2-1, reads DARVTQTPRHKVTEMGQEVTMRCQPILGHNTVFWYRQTMMQGLELLAYFRNRAPLDDSGMPKDRFSAEMPDATLATLKIQPSEPRDSAVYFCASGSPGGLDIDEQFFGPGTRLTVL.

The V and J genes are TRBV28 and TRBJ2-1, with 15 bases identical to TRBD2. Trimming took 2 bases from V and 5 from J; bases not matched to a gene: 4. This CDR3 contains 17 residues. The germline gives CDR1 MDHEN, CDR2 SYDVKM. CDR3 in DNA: TGTGCCAGCAGTTTACCGGGGACTAGCGGGAGGAACAATGAGCAGTTCTTC. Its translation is CASSLPGTSGRNNEQFF.

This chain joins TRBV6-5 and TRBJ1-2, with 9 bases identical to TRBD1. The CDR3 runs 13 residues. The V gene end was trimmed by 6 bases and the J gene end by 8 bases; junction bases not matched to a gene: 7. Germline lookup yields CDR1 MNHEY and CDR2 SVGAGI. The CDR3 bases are TGTGCCAGCAGCTACACAGGGGGCTTAGGCTACACCTTC. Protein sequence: CASSYTGGLGYTF.

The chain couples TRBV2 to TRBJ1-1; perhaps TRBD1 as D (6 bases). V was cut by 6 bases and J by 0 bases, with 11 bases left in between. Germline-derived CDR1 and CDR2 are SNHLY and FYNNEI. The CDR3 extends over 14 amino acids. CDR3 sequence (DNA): TGTGCCAGCAGAACAGGGTCCCTGAACACTGAAGCTTTCTTT. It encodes CASRTGSLNTEAFF.

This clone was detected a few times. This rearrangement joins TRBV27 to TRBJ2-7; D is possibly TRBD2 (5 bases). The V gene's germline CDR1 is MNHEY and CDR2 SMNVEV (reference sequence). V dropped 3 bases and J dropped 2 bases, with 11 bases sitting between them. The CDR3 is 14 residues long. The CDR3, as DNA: TGTGCCAGCAGTTTGTCGGCGGGCCCCTACGAGCAGTACTTC. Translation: CASSLSAGPYEQYF.

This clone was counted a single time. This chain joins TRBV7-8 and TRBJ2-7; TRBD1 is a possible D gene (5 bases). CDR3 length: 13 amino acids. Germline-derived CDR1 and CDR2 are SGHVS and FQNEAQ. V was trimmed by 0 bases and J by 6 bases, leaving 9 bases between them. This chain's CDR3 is CASSLAPQGEQYF. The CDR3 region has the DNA TGTGCCAGCAGCTTAGCGCCCCAGGGCGAGCAGTACTTC.

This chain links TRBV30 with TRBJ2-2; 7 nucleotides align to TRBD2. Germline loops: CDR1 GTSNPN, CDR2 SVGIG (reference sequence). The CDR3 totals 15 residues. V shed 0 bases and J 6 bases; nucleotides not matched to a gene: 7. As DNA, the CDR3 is TGTGCCTGGAGTGTACGCGCGGGAGCGGCCGGGGAGCTGTTTTTT. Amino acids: CAWSVRAGAAGELFF.

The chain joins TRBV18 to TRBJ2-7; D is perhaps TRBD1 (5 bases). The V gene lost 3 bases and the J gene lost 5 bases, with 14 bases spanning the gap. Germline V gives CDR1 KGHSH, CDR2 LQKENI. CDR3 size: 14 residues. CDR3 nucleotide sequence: TGTGCCAGCTCACCCGAGCCCCAGGGCGACGAGCAGTACTTC. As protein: CASSPEPQGDEQYF.

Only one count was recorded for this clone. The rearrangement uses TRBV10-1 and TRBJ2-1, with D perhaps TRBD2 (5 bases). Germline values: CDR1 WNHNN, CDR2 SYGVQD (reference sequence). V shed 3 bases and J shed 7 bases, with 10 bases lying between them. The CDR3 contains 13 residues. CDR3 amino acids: CASSDPRGNEQFF. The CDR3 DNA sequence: TGCGCCAGCAGTGACCCTCGAGGGAATGAGCAGTTCTTC.

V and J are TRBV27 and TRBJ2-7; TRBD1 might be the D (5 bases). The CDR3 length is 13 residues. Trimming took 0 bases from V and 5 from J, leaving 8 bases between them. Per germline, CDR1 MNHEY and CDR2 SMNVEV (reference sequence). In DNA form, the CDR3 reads TGTGCCAGCAGTTTATCAGGGGTCCACGAGCAGTACTTC. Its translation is CASSLSGVHEQYF.

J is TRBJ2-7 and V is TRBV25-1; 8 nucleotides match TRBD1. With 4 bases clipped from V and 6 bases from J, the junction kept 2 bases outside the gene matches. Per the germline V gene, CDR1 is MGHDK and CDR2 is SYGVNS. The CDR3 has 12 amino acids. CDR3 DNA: TGTGCCAGCAGTGCGACAGGGGTCGAGCAGTACTTC. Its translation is CASSATGVEQYF.

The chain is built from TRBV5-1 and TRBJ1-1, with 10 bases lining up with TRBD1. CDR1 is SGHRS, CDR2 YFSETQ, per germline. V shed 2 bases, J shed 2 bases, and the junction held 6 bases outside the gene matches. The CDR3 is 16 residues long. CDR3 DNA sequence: TGCGCCAGCAGCTTTTCCGGGACAGGGGTTAACACTGAAGCTTTCTTT. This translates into CASSFSGTGVNTEAFF.

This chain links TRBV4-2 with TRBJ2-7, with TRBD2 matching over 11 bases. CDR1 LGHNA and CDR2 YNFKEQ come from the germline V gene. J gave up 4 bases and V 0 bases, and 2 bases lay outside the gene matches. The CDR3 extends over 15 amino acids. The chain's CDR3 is CASSQDLAGGYEQYF. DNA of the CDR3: TGTGCCAGCAGCCAAGATCTAGCGGGAGGATACGAGCAGTACTTC.

In nucleotides, the CDR3 is TGTGCCAGCAGCTTAAATCCCTTAGCGGGAGGGGGTGCGAGAGATACGCAGTATTTT. It is translated as CASSLNPLAGGGARDTQYF. The gene calls are TRBV7-8 and TRBJ2-3, with 11 bases lining up with TRBD2. V lost 2 bases and J lost 5; bases outside the gene matches: 15. CDR3 size: 19 residues. The germline V gene encodes CDR1 SGHVS and CDR2 FQNEAQ. Full variable domain (rest looked up from reference TRBV7-8 and TRBJ2-3): GAGVSQSPRYKVAKRGQDVALRCDPISGHVSLFWYQQALGQGPEFLTYFQNEAQLDKSGLPSDRFFAERPEGSVSTLKIQRTQQEDSAVYLCASSLNPLAGGGARDTQYFGPGTRLTVL.

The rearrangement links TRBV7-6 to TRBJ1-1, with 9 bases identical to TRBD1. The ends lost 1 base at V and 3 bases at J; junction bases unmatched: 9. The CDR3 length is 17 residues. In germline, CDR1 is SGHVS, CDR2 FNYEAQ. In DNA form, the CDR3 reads TGTGCCAGCAGCTTAGTCAGGGATCGGACAGGGGACACTGAAGCTTTCTTT. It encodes CASSLVRDRTGDTEAFF. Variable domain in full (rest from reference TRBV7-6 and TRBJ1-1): GAGVSQSPRYKVTKRGQDVALRCDPISGHVSLYWYRQALGQGPEFLTYFNYEAQQDKSGLPNDRFSAERPEGSISTLTIQRTEQRDSAMYRCASSLVRDRTGDTEAFFGQGTRLTVV.